Below, one T cell receptor (beta chain) is given with its context. Its antigen is as yet unknown. The sample comes from a study of OX40 agonist ivuxolimab in advanced cancers. Whole-study context: Patients with hepatocellular carcinoma, melanoma, renal cell or head and neck cancer made up the dose-escalation patients. Mean age approximately 59 years, range 23 to 79; nearly 85% male.

Assay used: immunoSEQ multiplex PCR; TCRdb lists only in-frame clones, some missing. The sample includes roughly 93,000 clones, roughly 80% seen only once; the top ten take under 6.5%. Study-level findings and limits: Both blood CD4+ and CD8+ T cells showed clonal growth by week 6 at 0.1 to 3.0 mg/kg.

Germline V gene sequence: CDR1 SGHRS, CDR2 YFSETQ. Trimming cost V 4 bases and J 7 bases, with 15 bases left between them. The CDR3 is 14 residues long. The receptor was derived from an adult with an advanced solid tumor such as melanoma, head and neck, liver or kidney cancer. The sample here was CD4+ or CD8+ T cells sorted from blood, taken in a trial of the OX40 agonist ivuxolimab. The rearrangement joins TRBV5-1 to TRBJ2-4; maybe TRBD1 (7 bases). The CDR3, as DNA: TGCGCCAGCAGCCCAGGAGGGACAGTTAACATTCAGTACTTC. Protein: CASSPGGTVNIQYF.